This section outlines one T cell receptor beta chain sequence together with its context. Its antigen is not known. This entry belongs to a study of long-term antiretroviral therapy in people with HIV. CDR1 is MNHEY, CDR2 SMNVEV, per germline (reference sequence). V dropped 4 bases and J dropped 2 bases, with 9 bases sitting between them. CDR3 length equals 14 residues. Each sample contained roughly 0.95-10 million cryopreserved PBMC, thawed before DNA extraction. Sequencing relied on immunoSEQ assay v3.0, run at survey level. Clones were sequenced by immunoSEQ multiplex PCR, and TCRdb holds only the in-frame ones, with some missing. The sample consists of fewer than 55,000 clones, nearly 95% of them appearing once. Study-wide results and caveats: Pre-ART expanded TRB clones stayed dominant throughout, though often decreasing after ART. Controls exceeded HIV repertoires in CDR3 length range.

V usage is TRBV27 and J usage is TRBJ1-5; D unresolved. The receptor was derived from a woman aged 45-59 years with HIV. The material was unsorted PBMCs, obtained 3.7 years after starting antiretroviral therapy. The CDR3 region is CASSSQVGNQPQHF. The CDR3 DNA sequence: TGTGCCAGCAGTTCGCAAGTGGGCAATCAGCCCCAGCATTTT.